This TCR beta chain was profiled in a study of regulatory T cells in long-lasting Graves disease. Combining iRepertoire HTBI primers with Arm-PCR of CDR3 regions, the authors built TCR beta libraries. TCRdb processed the multiplex PCR reads anew with MiXCR; each CDR3 protein has one entry. The sample consists of hundreds of thousands of distinct CDR3 sequences, 16% of them appearing once. This clonotype was seen many times. What it binds is not known. V was pared by 5 bases and J by 0 bases, with 10 bases between. The CDR3 has 14 residues. Time point here: newly diagnosed GD, antithyroid drugs for less than 3 months. Extracted RNA from PBMCs served as the source of the TCR library. Overall study findings and caveats: Newly diagnosed Graves' patients exceeded persistent ones in TCR diversity.

The same data also contributed to another study, on T cells in Graves' hyperthyroidism and ophthalmopathy.

The sequences come from peripheral blood mononuclear cells (PBMCs), collected at new diagnosis, from a patient treated with antithyroid drugs. The gene calls are TRBV12-3 or TRBV12-4 and TRBJ1-1; D unresolved. This clonotype was obtained from a man aged 40-49 years with Graves disease. As DNA, the CDR3 is TGTGCCAGCAGTGGAGGACGACTGAACACTGAAGCTTTCTTT. Translated, it gives CASSGGRLNTEAFF.